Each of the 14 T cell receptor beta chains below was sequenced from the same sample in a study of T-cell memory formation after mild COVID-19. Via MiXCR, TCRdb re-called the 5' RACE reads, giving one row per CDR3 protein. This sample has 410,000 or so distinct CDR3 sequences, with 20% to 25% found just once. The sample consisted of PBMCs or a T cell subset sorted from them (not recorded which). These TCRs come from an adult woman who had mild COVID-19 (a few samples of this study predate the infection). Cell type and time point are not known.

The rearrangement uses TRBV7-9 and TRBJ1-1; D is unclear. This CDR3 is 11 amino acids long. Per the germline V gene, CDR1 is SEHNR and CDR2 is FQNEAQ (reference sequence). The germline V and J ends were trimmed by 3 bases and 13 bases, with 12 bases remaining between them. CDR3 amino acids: CASSFGEWGFF. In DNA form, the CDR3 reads TGTGCCAGCAGCTTCGGCGAATGGGGTTTCTTT.

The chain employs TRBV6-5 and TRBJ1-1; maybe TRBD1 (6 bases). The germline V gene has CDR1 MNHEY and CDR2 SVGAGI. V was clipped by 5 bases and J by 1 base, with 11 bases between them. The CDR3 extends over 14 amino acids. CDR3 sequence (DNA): TGTGCCAGCAGTCGCCGGACAGAGAACACTGAAGCTTTCTTT. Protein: CASSRRTENTEAFF.

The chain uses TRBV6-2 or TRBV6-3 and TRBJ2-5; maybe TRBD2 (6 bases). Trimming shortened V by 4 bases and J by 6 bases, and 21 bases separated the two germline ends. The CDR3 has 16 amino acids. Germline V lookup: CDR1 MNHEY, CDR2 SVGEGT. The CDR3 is CASSSSGGLLGQTQYF. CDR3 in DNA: TGTGCCAGCAGTTCTTCCGGGGGACTTCTCGGGCAGACCCAGTACTTC.

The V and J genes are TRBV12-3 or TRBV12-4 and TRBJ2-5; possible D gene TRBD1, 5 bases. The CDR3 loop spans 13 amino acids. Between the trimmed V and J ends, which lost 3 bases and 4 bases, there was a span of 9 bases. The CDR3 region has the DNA TGTGCCAGCAGTTTTCCAGGGCGAGAGACCCAGTACTTC. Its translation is CASSFPGRETQYF.

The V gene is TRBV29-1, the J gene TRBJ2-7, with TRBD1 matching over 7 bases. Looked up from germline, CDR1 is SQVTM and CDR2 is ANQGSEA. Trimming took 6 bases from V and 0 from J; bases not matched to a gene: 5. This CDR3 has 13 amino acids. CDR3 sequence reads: CSVQTGDSYEQYF. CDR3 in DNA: TGCAGCGTCCAAACAGGGGACTCCTACGAGCAGTACTTC.

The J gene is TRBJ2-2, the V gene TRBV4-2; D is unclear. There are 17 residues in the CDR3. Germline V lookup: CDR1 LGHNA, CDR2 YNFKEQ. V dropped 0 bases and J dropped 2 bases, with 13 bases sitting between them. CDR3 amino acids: CASSQDNSVTNTGELFF. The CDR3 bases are TGTGCCAGCAGCCAAGATAACTCGGTTACTAACACCGGGGAGCTGTTTTTT.

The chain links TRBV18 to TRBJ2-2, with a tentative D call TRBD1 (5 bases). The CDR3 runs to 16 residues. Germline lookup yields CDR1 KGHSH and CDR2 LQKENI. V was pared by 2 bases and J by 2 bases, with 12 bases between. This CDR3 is CASSPSWGLNTGELFF. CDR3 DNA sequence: TGTGCCAGCTCACCATCTTGGGGCCTTAACACCGGGGAGCTGTTTTTT.

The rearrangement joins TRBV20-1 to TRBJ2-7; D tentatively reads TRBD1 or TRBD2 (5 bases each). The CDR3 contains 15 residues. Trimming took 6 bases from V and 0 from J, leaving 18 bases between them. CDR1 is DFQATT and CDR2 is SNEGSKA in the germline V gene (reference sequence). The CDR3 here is CSAEEVGDPSYEQYF. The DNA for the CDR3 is TGCAGTGCCGAGGAGGTTGGGGACCCCTCCTACGAGCAGTACTTC.

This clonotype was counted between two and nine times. CDR3 region: CASNLSGGELFF. CDR3 sequence (DNA): TGTGCCAGCAACCTCAGCGGCGGGGAGCTGTTTTTT. The rearrangement links TRBV7-9 to TRBJ2-2; D may be TRBD2 (5 bases). CDR3 length equals 12 residues. Germline V gene data show CDR1 as SEHNR and CDR2 as FQNEAQ (reference sequence). The germline V and J ends were trimmed by 7 bases and 7 bases, with 10 bases remaining between them. Looking up the rest from reference TRBV7-9 and TRBJ2-2 gives the full variable domain: DTGVSQNPRHKITKRGQNVTFRCDPISEHNRLYWYRQTLGQGPEFLTYFQNEAQLEKSRLLSDRFSAERPKGSFSTLEIQRTEQGDSAMYLCASNLSGGELFFGEGSRLTVL.

The chain's CDR3 is CASKERGGMEEQFF. CDR3 DNA sequence: TGTGCCAGCAAGGAGCGGGGGGGCATGGAGGAGCAGTTCTTC. V gene TRBV27 combines with J gene TRBJ2-1; 10 nucleotides align to TRBD2. CDR3 length: 14 residues. With 7 bases clipped from V and 10 bases from J, the junction kept 10 bases outside the gene matches. The germline V gene has CDR1 MNHEY and CDR2 SMNVEV (reference sequence).

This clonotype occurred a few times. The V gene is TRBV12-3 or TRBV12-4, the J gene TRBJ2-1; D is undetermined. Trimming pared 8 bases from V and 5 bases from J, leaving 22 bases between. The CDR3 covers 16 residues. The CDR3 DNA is TGTGCCAGCGCCTCACTCACCATAATTTCTAACAATGAGCAGTTCTTC. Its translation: CASASLTIISNNEQFF.

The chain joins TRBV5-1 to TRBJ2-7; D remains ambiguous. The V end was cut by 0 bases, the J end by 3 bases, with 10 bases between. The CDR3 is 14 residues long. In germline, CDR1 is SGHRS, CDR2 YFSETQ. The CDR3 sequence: CASSLETPLYEQYF. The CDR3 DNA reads TGCGCCAGCAGCTTGGAAACTCCGCTCTACGAGCAGTACTTC.

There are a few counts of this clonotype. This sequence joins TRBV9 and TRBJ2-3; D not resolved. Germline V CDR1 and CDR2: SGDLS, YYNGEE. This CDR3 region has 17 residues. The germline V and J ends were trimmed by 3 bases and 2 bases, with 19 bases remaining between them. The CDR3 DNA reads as TGTGCCAGCAGCGCAGACGCGGTGAGGAGTTACACAGATACGCAGTATTTT. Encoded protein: CASSADAVRSYTDTQYF.

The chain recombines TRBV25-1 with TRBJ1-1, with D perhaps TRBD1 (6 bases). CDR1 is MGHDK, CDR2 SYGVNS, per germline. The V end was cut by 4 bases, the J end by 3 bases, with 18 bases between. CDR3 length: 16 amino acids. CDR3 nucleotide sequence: TGTGCCAGCAGTGTCACAGGGTATGGAGGCGACACTGAAGCTTTCTTT. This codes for CASSVTGYGGDTEAFF.